This T cell receptor beta chain was sequenced during a study of shared clonotypes between healthy human individuals. Study details: The donors, a couple of women and a few men, were aged 18 to 49.

Overall study results and limits: Naive CD4 clonotypes were shared across a handful of donors at about 5.3%. Sequencing depth was expected to affect clonotype sharing among donors.

Regarding this clone: As yet, its antigen is unknown.

Original methodology: With immunoSEQ giving junction-only sequences and no quality scores, filtering differed. Produced via immunoSEQ multiplex PCR; TCRdb's table is partial and in-frame only. V, J and clone size reflect that table, while D and trimming were determined from the DNA. The sample shows 650,000 to 700,000 clones, 90% of them seen only once. CDR1 and CDR2 from the germline V gene are MGHRA and YSYEKL. Losses at the gene ends were 1 base for V and 9 bases for J; bases not matched to a gene: 7. CDR3 size: 14 residues. Sequencing input: memory CD8+ T cells from PBMCs. Subset of the sample: CD45RO+ cells pooled with CCR7-negative TemRA cells. This clonotype originated in a man aged 18-30 years in good health. Some clones in this sample may be carry-over from other donors' samples. The chain employs TRBV4-1 and TRBJ1-1, with TRBD1 identical over 8 bases. For the CDR3, the DNA is TGCGCCAGCAGCCAAGTTGGGGACAGGAAGCAAGCTTTCTTT. Its protein is CASSQVGDRKQAFF.